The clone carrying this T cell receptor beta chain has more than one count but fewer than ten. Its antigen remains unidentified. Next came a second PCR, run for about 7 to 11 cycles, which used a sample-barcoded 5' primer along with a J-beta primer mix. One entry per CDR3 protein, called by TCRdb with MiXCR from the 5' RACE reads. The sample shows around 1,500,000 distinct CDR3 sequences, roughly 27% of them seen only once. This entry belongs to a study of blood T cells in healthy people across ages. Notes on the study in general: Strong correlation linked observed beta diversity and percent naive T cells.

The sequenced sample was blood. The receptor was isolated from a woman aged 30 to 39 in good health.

CDR3 in DNA: TGCAGTGCTGCCGGGACAGGGCTGGATCCCCTCCACTTT. It codes for CSAAGTGLDPLHF. The rearrangement joins TRBV20-1 to TRBJ1-6; 9 nucleotides line up with TRBD1. This CDR3 contains 13 residues. The germline V gene has CDR1 DFQATT and CDR2 SNEGSKA (reference sequence). V shed 5 bases and J 13 bases; nucleotides not matched to a gene: 9.